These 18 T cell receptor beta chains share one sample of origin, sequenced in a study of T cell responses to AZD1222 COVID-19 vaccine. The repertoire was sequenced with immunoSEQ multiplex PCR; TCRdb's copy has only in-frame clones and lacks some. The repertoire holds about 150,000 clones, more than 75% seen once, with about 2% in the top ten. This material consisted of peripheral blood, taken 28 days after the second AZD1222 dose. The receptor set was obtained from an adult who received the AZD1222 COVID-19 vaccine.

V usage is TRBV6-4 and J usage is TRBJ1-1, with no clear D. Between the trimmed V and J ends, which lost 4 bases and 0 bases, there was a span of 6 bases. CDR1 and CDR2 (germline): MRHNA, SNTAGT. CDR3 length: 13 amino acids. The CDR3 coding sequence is TGTGCCAGCAGTGTAACTTTGAACACTGAAGCTTTCTTT. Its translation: CASSVTLNTEAFF.

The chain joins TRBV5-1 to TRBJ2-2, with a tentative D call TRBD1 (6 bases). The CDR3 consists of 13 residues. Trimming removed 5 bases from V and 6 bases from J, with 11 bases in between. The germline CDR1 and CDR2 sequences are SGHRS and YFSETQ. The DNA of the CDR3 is TGCGCCAGCAGGCCGGACAGCGCCGGGGAGCTGTTTTTT. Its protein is CASRPDSAGELFF.

The CDR3 bases are TGTGCCAGTAGTATAGGACAGGGGGGAACCGGGGAGCTGTTTTTT. It yields the protein CASSIGQGGTGELFF. The chain uses TRBV19 and TRBJ2-2, with TRBD1 matching 9 bases. Trimming removed 1 base from V and 5 bases from J; junction bases left unmatched: 2. Germline CDR1 and CDR2: LNHDA and SQIVND (reference sequence). This CDR3 is built from 15 residues.

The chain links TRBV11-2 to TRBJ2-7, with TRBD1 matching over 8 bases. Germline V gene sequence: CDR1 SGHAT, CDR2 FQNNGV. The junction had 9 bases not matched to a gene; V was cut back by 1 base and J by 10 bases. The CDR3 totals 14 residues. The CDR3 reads CASSLVVGQGAQYF. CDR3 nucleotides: TGTGCCAGCAGCTTAGTCGTTGGGCAGGGGGCACAGTACTTC.

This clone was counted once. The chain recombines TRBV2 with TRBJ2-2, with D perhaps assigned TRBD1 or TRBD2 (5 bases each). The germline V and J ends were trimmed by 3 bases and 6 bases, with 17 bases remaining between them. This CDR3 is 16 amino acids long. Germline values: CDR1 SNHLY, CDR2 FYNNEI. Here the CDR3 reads CASSERDGRFPGELFF. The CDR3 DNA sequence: TGTGCCAGCAGTGAGAGGGACGGAAGGTTCCCCGGGGAGCTGTTTTTT. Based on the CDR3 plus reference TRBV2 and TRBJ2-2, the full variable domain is EPEVTQTPSHQVTQMGQEVILRCVPISNHLYFYWYRQILGQKVEFLVSFYNNEISEKSEIFDDQFSVERPDGSNFTLKIRSTKLEDSAMYFCASSERDGRFPGELFFGEGSRLTVL.

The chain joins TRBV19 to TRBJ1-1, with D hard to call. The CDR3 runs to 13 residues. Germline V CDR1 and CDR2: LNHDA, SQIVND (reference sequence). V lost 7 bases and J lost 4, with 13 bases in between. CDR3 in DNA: TGTGCCAGTACCCGGGAACTACCCACTGAAGCTTTCTTT. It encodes CASTRELPTEAFF.

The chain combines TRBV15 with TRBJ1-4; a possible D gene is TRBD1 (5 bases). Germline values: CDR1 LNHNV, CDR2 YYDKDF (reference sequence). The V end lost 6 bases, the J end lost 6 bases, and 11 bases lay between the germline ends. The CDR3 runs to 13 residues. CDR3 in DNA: TGTGCCACCAGAACAGGTTTCGATGAAAAACTGTTTTTT. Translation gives CATRTGFDEKLFF.

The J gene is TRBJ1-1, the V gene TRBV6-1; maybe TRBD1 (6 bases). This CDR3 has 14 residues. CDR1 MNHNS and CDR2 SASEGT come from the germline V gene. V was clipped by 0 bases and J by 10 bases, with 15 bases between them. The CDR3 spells CASSEARGGLGAFF. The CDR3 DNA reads TGTGCCAGCAGTGAAGCGCGAGGGGGGCTCGGAGCTTTCTTT.

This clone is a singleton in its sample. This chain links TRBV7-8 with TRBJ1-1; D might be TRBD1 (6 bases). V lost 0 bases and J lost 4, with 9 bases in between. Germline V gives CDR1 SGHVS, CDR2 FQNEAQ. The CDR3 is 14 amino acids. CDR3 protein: CASSLARGATEAFF. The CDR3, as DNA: TGTGCCAGCAGCTTAGCCCGGGGGGCCACTGAAGCTTTCTTT.

Here the CDR3 reads CASRTGYEQYF. The DNA of the CDR3 is TGTGCCAGTAGGACAGGTTACGAGCAGTACTTC. The V and J genes are TRBV19 and TRBJ2-7, with D maybe TRBD1 (6 bases). Deletions cut 6 bases from V and 4 bases from J, with 7 bases between. CDR3 length: 11 amino acids. From germline, CDR1 is LNHDA and CDR2 SQIVND (reference sequence).

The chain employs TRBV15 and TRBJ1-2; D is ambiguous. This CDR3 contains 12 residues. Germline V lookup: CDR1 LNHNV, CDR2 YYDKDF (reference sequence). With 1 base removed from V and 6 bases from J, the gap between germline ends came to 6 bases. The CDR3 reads CATSRGEDGYTF. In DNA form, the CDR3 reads TGTGCCACCAGCAGAGGAGAGGATGGCTACACCTTC. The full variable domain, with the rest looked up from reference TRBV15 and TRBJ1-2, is DAMVIQNPRYQVTQFGKPVTLSCSQTLNHNVMYWYQQKSSQAPKLLFHYYDKDFNNEADTPDNFQSRRPNTSFCFLDIRSPGLGDTAMYLCATSRGEDGYTFGSGTRLTVV.

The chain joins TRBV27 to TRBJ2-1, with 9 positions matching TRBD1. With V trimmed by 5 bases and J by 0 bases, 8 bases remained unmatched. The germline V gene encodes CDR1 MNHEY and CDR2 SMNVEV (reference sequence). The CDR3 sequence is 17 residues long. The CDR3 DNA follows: TGTGCCAGCAGTCGTCTCGGGACAGGGAGCTCCTACAATGAGCAGTTCTTC. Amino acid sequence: CASSRLGTGSSYNEQFF.

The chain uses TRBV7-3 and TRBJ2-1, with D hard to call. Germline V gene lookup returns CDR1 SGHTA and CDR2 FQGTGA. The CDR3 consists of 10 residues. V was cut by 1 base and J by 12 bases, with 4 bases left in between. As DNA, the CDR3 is TGTGCCAGCAGCTTAATGGGGCAGTTCTTC. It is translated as CASSLMGQFF.

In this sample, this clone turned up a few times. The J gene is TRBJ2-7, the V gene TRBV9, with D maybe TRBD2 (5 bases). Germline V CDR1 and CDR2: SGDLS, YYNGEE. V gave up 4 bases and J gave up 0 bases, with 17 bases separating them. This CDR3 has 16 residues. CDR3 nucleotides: TGTGCCAGCAGCATAGCGACTCCCGCGAGCTCCTACGAGCAGTACTTC. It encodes CASSIATPASSYEQYF.

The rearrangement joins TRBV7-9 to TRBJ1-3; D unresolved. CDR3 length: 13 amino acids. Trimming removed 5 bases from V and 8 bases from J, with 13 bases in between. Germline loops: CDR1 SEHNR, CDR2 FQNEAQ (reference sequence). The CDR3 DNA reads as TGTGCCAGCAGCCTCAGTCCCGTGGACACCATATATTTT. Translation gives CASSLSPVDTIYF. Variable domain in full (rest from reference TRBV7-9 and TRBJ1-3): DTGVSQNPRHKITKRGQNVTFRCDPISEHNRLYWYRQTLGQGPEFLTYFQNEAQLEKSRLLSDRFSAERPKGSFSTLEIQRTEQGDSAMYLCASSLSPVDTIYFGEGSWLTVV.

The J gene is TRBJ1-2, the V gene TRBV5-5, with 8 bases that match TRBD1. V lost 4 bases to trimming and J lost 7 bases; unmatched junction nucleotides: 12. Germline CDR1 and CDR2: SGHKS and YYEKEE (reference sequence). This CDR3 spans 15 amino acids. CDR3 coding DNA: TGTGCCAGCAGCCTACTGACAGGGGTCGGTATTGGCTACACCTTC. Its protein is CASSLLTGVGIGYTF.

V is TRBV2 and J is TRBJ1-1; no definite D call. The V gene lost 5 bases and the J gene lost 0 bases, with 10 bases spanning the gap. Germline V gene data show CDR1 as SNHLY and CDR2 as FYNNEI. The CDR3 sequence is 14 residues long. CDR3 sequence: CASSLQRLNTEAFF. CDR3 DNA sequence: TGTGCCAGCAGTCTACAGAGGCTGAACACTGAAGCTTTCTTT.

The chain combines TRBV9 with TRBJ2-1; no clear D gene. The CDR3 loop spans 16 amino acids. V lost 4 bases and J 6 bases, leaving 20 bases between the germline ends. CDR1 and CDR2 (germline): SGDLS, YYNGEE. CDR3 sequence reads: CASSPRWDVGGNEQFF. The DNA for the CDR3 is TGTGCCAGCAGCCCGAGGTGGGATGTAGGTGGCAATGAGCAGTTCTTC.